The 10 T cell receptor beta chains below were found in one sample sequenced in a study of T cell responses to AZD1222 COVID-19 vaccine. The repertoire was sequenced with immunoSEQ multiplex PCR; TCRdb's copy has only in-frame clones and lacks some. The sample lists some 84,000 clones; roughly 85% were seen once. The starting material was peripheral blood, obtained 28 days after the second AZD1222 dose. Receptors were obtained from an adult who received the AZD1222 COVID-19 vaccine.

This chain uses TRBV7-8 with TRBJ1-1; D possibly corresponds to TRBD1 (6 bases). CDR3 length: 16 amino acids. Germline CDR1 is SGHVS and CDR2 is FQNEAQ. V was trimmed by 2 bases and J by 5 bases, leaving 18 bases between them. Written as DNA, the CDR3 is TGTGCCAGCAGCTTACCCACGGGGGGGCTGGGGACTGAAGCTTTCTTT. Protein: CASSLPTGGLGTEAFF.

V usage is TRBV9 and J usage is TRBJ2-7, with 7 bases matching TRBD1. The CDR3 length is 14 residues. CDR1 and CDR2 (germline): SGDLS, YYNGEE. The V gene end was trimmed by 3 bases and the J gene end by 2 bases; junction bases not matched to a gene: 5. Here the CDR3 DNA reads TGTGCCAGCAGCGACGGGACAGAAACCTACGAGCAGTACTTC. It encodes CASSDGTETYEQYF.

The genes are TRBV19 and TRBJ1-3; 7 bases match TRBD1. CDR3 length: 18 amino acids. J gave up 4 bases and V 5 bases, and 17 bases lay outside the gene matches. Germline V lookup: CDR1 LNHDA, CDR2 SQIVND (reference sequence). DNA of the CDR3: TGTGCCAGTAGTGGGACTCCCAACAGGGGCGGCGGCGGAAACACCATATATTTT. It translates to CASSGTPNRGGGGNTIYF.

The chain uses TRBV27 and TRBJ2-1; D remains ambiguous. The length of the CDR3 is 14 residues. V dropped 3 bases and J dropped 10 bases, with 16 bases sitting between them. The germline gives CDR1 MNHEY, CDR2 SMNVEV (reference sequence). This CDR3 reads CASSFRMERGEQFF. The CDR3 nucleotides are TGTGCCAGCAGTTTCCGGATGGAAAGAGGCGAGCAGTTCTTC.

The V gene is TRBV9, the J gene TRBJ2-7; 8 nucleotides align to TRBD1. The V segment lost 4 bases and the J segment 2 bases; nucleotides outside the gene matches: 8. The CDR3 length is 15 residues. From germline, CDR1 is SGDLS and CDR2 YYNGEE. CDR3 in amino acids: CASSLNPGQAYEQYF. Written as DNA, the CDR3 is TGTGCCAGCAGCTTAAATCCGGGACAGGCCTACGAGCAGTACTTC.

This chain connects TRBV20-1 to TRBJ1-2, with unresolved D. Germline V gene data show CDR1 as DFQATT and CDR2 as SNEGSKA (reference sequence). CDR3 length: 11 residues. V was clipped by 7 bases and J by 4 bases, with 10 bases between them. CDR3 in amino acids: CSVQMAYGYTF. The CDR3 bases are TGCAGTGTTCAGATGGCCTATGGCTACACCTTC.

This clone was observed a few times. This chain links TRBV5-4 with TRBJ2-7; no clear D. This CDR3 contains 13 residues. Germline CDR1 reads SGHNT; CDR2 reads YYREEE (reference sequence). V was clipped by 5 bases and J by 3 bases, with 12 bases between them. The CDR3 spells CASSSEPSYEQYF. In nucleotides, the CDR3 is TGTGCCAGCAGTTCGGAACCGAGCTACGAGCAGTACTTC. Full variable domain (rest looked up from reference TRBV5-4 and TRBJ2-7): ETGVTQSPTHLIKTRGQQVTLRCSSQSGHNTVSWYQQALGQGPQFIFQYYREEENGRGNFPPRFSGLQFPNYSSELNVNALELDDSALYLCASSSEPSYEQYFGPGTRLTVT.

The chain uses TRBV4-2 and TRBJ1-6; D gene ambiguous. CDR3 length: 14 residues. Deletions cut 1 base from V and 8 bases from J, with 9 bases between. Germline V gives CDR1 LGHNA, CDR2 YNFKEQ. As DNA, the CDR3 is TGTGCCAGCAGCCAAGTTACGCCGGATTCACCCCTCCACTTT. Amino acids: CASSQVTPDSPLHF.

The V call is TRBV11-1, the J call TRBJ2-7; D is ambiguous. The germline CDR1 and CDR2 sequences are SGHAT and FQDESV (reference sequence). The CDR3 is made up of 14 amino acids. V gave up 1 base and J gave up 3 bases, with 10 bases separating them. CDR3 sequence (DNA): TGTGCCAGCAGCTTAGTACAGAGCGTCTACGAGCAGTACTTC. Translating it yields CASSLVQSVYEQYF.

V gene TRBV6-5 combines with J gene TRBJ2-2; 7 bases are a match to TRBD2. Germline trimming cut 2 bases from V and 2 bases from J; bases unmatched to any gene: 5. The CDR3 has 16 amino acids. Germline assignment: CDR1 MNHEY and CDR2 SVGAGI. CDR3 bases: TGTGCCAGCAGTTACCAGGGACTATCCAACACCGGGGAGCTGTTTTTT. Protein: CASSYQGLSNTGELFF.